Shown below are 22 T cell receptor beta chains from a single sample sequenced in a study of CD8 T cells in ankylosing spondylitis (TCRdb year 2017). Preparation of the library involved 5' RACE. Sequencing was carried out with an Illumina HiSeq 2500. TCRdb itself trimmed the public reads at Q25 with fastp, ran MiXCR and retained productive beta chains. Rows are unified per CDR3 protein, each entry keeping the most common DNA and genes. The sample contains 250,000 or so distinct CDR3 sequences, 10% to 13% of them found a single time. The ten largest clonotypes hold around 2.6% of the sample. Sequencing input: blood, either unsorted or a sorted T cell fraction (not recorded which). The receptors stem from a male donor with ankylosing spondylitis or in good health (not recorded which).

This clonotype has ten or more counts. The gene calls are TRBV4-2 and TRBJ2-2, with 9 bases lining up with TRBD2. The CDR3 consists of 16 residues. Trimming cost V 1 base and J 3 bases; bases outside gene matches: 3. Germline V gives CDR1 LGHNA, CDR2 YNFKEQ. CDR3 DNA: TGTGCCAGCAGCCAAGGGGGGACTAGCTACACCGGGGAGCTGTTTTTT. Translation: CASSQGGTSYTGELFF.

This clonotype was picked up many times. The chain links TRBV4-1 to TRBJ1-4, with a weak D call TRBD1 (5 bases). The CDR3 contains 16 residues. Germline CDR1 reads MGHRA; CDR2 reads YSYEKL. V dropped 3 bases and J dropped 3 bases, with 14 bases sitting between them. CDR3: CASSQVSQVANEKLFF. The CDR3 nucleotides read TGCGCCAGCAGCCAGGTTTCACAGGTCGCTAATGAAAAACTGTTTTTT.

With respect to this clonotype: One end of the junction varies from germline; a read error may be responsible. The chain uses TRBV5-1 and TRBJ2-7; D unclear. The germline V gene encodes CDR1 SGHRS and CDR2 YFSETQ. The CDR3 has 13 residues. CDR3 protein: CASSPGLAYGQYF. In nucleotides, the CDR3 is TGCGCCAGCAGCCCCGGCTTAGCCTACGGGCAGTACTTC.

This clonotype was seen at least ten times. This sequence joins TRBV25-1 and TRBJ2-7; tentatively, D is TRBD1 (7 bases). The CDR3 consists of 15 residues. Germline CDR1 MGHDK, CDR2 SYGVNS. V gave up 4 bases and J gave up 5 bases, with 18 bases separating them. This chain's CDR3 is CASSGSTGTLDEQYF. CDR3 DNA sequence: TGTGCCAGCAGTGGATCGACAGGGACTCTGGACGAGCAGTACTTC.

This clonotype was counted at least ten times. The chain recombines TRBV20-1 with TRBJ1-1; a possible D gene is TRBD1 (6 bases). V lost 1 base to trimming and J lost 0 bases, with 15 bases between them. This CDR3 is 16 amino acids long. The germline V gene has CDR1 DFQATT and CDR2 SNEGSKA (reference sequence). The CDR3: CSARGGGGLVNTEAFF. The CDR3 nucleotides read TGCAGTGCTAGAGGAGGCGGGGGGCTGGTGAACACTGAAGCTTTCTTT.

This clonotype was observed many times. The rearrangement uses TRBV6-5 and TRBJ2-7, with 9 bases identical to TRBD2. This CDR3 has 15 amino acids. Looked up from germline, CDR1 is MNHEY and CDR2 is SVGAGI. The ends lost 0 bases at V and 6 bases at J; junction bases unmatched: 6. As DNA, the CDR3 is TGTGCCAGCAGTTACTCAAGCGGGAGGTCTCTCGAGCAGTACTTC. It yields the protein CASSYSSGRSLEQYF.

This clonotype was detected a few times. This chain connects TRBV11-3 to TRBJ2-1; 8 bases line up with TRBD2. The germline CDR1 and CDR2 sequences are SGHNT and YENEEA. The CDR3 has 17 residues. V shed 0 bases, J shed 1 base, and the junction held 5 bases outside the gene matches. For the CDR3, the DNA is TGTGCCAGCAGCTTAGATTTAGCTAGCGGGTCCTACAATGAGCAGTTCTTC. It yields the protein CASSLDLASGSYNEQFF. The full variable domain, rest sourced from reference TRBV11-3 and TRBJ2-1, is EAGVVQSPRYKIIEKKQPVAFWCNPISGHNTLYWYLQNLGQGPELLIRYENEEAVDDSQLPKDRFSAERLKGVDSTLKIQPAELGDSAVYLCASSLDLASGSYNEQFFGPGTRLTVL.

This clonotype was recorded a few times. The chain carries TRBV20-1 and TRBJ2-7; the D gene is possibly TRBD2 (7 bases). Germline CDR1 is DFQATT and CDR2 is SNEGSKA (reference sequence). The ends were cut back, 3 bases at V and 7 bases at J, with 16 bases in the middle. There are 13 residues in the CDR3. CDR3 residues: CSARDRGAGEQYF. As DNA, the CDR3 is TGCAGTGCTAGGGACCGGGGGGCCGGGGAGCAGTACTTC.

This clonotype was seen ten or more times. The gene calls are TRBV10-3 and TRBJ1-1; D call uncertain. The CDR3 runs to 14 residues. V shed 4 bases and J shed 0 bases, with 9 bases lying between them. Per the germline V gene, CDR1 is ENHRY and CDR2 is SYGVKD. The CDR3 spells CAISVTGLNTEAFF. The CDR3 DNA sequence: TGTGCCATCAGTGTGACCGGACTGAACACTGAAGCTTTCTTT.

In this sample, this clonotype turned up a few times. The rearrangement uses TRBV20-1 and TRBJ2-1; 7 bases map to TRBD2. CDR1 is DFQATT, CDR2 SNEGSKA, per germline (reference sequence). The length of the CDR3 is 14 residues. With 0 bases clipped from V and 8 bases from J, the junction kept 7 bases outside the gene matches. CDR3 protein: CSAREGLPEDEQFF. CDR3 in DNA: TGCAGTGCTAGAGAGGGACTACCAGAAGATGAGCAGTTCTTC.

The chain joins TRBV18 to TRBJ2-1; either TRBD1 or TRBD2 may fit D (5 bases each). Germline CDR1 and CDR2: KGHSH and LQKENI. The V gene lost 3 bases and the J gene lost 5 bases, with 14 bases spanning the gap. The CDR3 runs to 15 residues. The CDR3 reads CASSPTGARNNEQFF. The CDR3 DNA sequence: TGTGCCAGCTCACCCACCGGGGCACGGAACAATGAGCAGTTCTTC. The variable domain in full, completed from reference TRBV18 and TRBJ2-1, reads NAGVMQNPRHLVRRRGQEARLRCSPMKGHSHVYWYRQLPEEGLKFMVYLQKENIIDESGMPKERFSAEFPKEGPSILRIQQVVRGDSAAYFCASSPTGARNNEQFFGPGTRLTVL.

This clonotype was counted between two and nine times. The chain links TRBV7-2 to TRBJ1-1, with D perhaps matching TRBD1 (5 bases). V lost 2 bases to trimming and J lost 3 bases, with 19 bases between them. Germline V gene lookup returns CDR1 SGHTA and CDR2 FQGNSA. CDR3 length equals 17 residues. The CDR3 here is CASSLRPGQAVHTEAFF. As DNA, the CDR3 is TGTGCCAGCAGCTTACGACCGGGGCAGGCTGTTCACACTGAAGCTTTCTTT.

There are many counts of this clonotype. The J gene is TRBJ2-3, the V gene TRBV10-3; tentative D call: TRBD2 (5 bases). V lost 11 bases to trimming and J lost 1 base, with 13 bases between them. The germline V gene has CDR1 ENHRY and CDR2 SYGVKD. There are 13 residues in the CDR3. The CDR3 nucleotides are TGTGCCTGCCGGACTGGAGGCACAGATACGCAGTATTTT. It translates to CACRTGGTDTQYF.

This clonotype has ten or more counts. Sequence at one end of the junction differs from germline and may be a read error. The chain uses TRBV25-1 and TRBJ1-1; D is perhaps TRBD1 (5 bases). CDR1 and CDR2 (germline): MGHDK, SYGVNS. The CDR3 runs to 16 residues. CDR3 loop: CASSESLIGEFAEAFF. Written as DNA, the CDR3 is TGTGCCAGCAGCGAATCCCTGATAGGGGAGTTCGCTGAAGCTTTCTTT.

The sample holds one count of this clonotype. With a much larger clone just one base away, this may be a read error. The chain is built from TRBV15 and TRBJ1-1; 7 bases are shared with TRBD1. Looked up from germline, CDR1 is LNHNV and CDR2 is YYDKDF (reference sequence). V dropped 5 bases and J dropped 0; count of bases not matched to a gene: 6. The CDR3 consists of 15 residues. The CDR3: CATSGVGQMNTEAFF. CDR3 bases: TGTGCCACCAGCGGGGTGGGACAGATGAACACTGAAGCTTTCTTT. Full variable domain (rest looked up from reference TRBV15 and TRBJ1-1): DAMVIQNPRYQVTQFGKPVTLSCSQTLNHNVMYWYQQKSSQAPKLLFHYYDKDFNNEADTPDNFQSRRPNTSFCFLDIRSPGLGDTAMYLCATSGVGQMNTEAFFGQGTRLTVV.

This clonotype occurred many times. The V gene is TRBV7-2, the J gene TRBJ1-4; 10 bases map to TRBD1. Unmatched junction bases numbered 4, after V lost 5 bases and J lost 7 bases. CDR3 size: 14 residues. From germline, CDR1 is SGHTA and CDR2 FQGNSA. The CDR3 DNA reads as TGTGCCAGCAGCATGGACAGGGGGGGTGAAAAACTGTTTTTT. Its translation: CASSMDRGGEKLFF.

This chain uses TRBV7-9 with TRBJ2-2; 8 nucleotides line up with TRBD1. Germline V gene sequence: CDR1 SEHNR, CDR2 FQNEAQ (reference sequence). The length of the CDR3 is 16 residues. V dropped 2 bases and J dropped 1; count of bases not matched to a gene: 3. CDR3: CASSLRDRWNTGELFF. CDR3 DNA: TGTGCCAGCAGCTTACGGGACAGGTGGAACACCGGGGAGCTGTTTTTT.

This clonotype turned up a few times. The rearrangement uses TRBV4-2 and TRBJ2-7; D unclear. The CDR3 runs 14 residues. Germline values: CDR1 LGHNA, CDR2 YNFKEQ. V lost 0 bases to trimming and J lost 5 bases, with 11 bases between them. The CDR3 loop is CASSQDHRQNEQYF. The CDR3 coding sequence is TGTGCCAGCAGCCAAGATCATCGTCAGAACGAGCAGTACTTC.

This chain connects TRBV7-7 to TRBJ2-1; maybe TRBD1 (6 bases). This CDR3 is built from 14 residues. In germline, CDR1 is SSHAT, CDR2 FNYEAQ (reference sequence). The ends were cut back, 5 bases at V and 8 bases at J, with 16 bases in the middle. The CDR3 loop reads CASSPSQGRDEQFF. The CDR3 DNA is TGTGCCAGCAGCCCCTCACAGGGTAGAGATGAGCAGTTCTTC.

This clonotype was seen repeatedly, ten times or more. The rearrangement uses TRBV7-2 and TRBJ2-1, with TRBD2 matching 12 bases. The CDR3 has 16 residues. Looked up from germline, CDR1 is SGHTA and CDR2 is FQGNSA. V gave up 5 bases and J gave up 0 bases; unmatched junction bases: 2. CDR3 nucleotide sequence: TGTGCCAGCAGCCGGACTAGCGGGATCTCCTACAATGAGCAGTTCTTC. Its translation: CASSRTSGISYNEQFF.

This clonotype was detected ten times or more. The chain combines TRBV6-2 or TRBV6-3 with TRBJ2-1, with TRBD1 matching 9 bases. The CDR3 runs to 16 residues. Germline V gene sequence: CDR1 MNHEY, CDR2 SVGEGT. V lost 5 bases, J lost 7 bases, and 12 bases stayed unmatched. CDR3 residues: CASSPPGTGNANEQFF. In DNA form, the CDR3 reads TGTGCCAGCAGTCCCCCAGGGACAGGGAACGCGAATGAGCAGTTCTTC.

This clonotype has a count of ten or more. The chain is built from TRBV3-1 and TRBJ2-1, with D possibly matching TRBD2 (6 bases). This CDR3 spans 14 amino acids. From germline, CDR1 is LGHDT and CDR2 YNNKEL (reference sequence). The V and J ends lost 0 bases and 13 bases respectively, with 16 bases between them. CDR3 in amino acids: CASSQDQRAVRQFF. The CDR3, as DNA: TGTGCCAGCAGCCAAGATCAGCGGGCGGTCCGACAGTTCTTC.